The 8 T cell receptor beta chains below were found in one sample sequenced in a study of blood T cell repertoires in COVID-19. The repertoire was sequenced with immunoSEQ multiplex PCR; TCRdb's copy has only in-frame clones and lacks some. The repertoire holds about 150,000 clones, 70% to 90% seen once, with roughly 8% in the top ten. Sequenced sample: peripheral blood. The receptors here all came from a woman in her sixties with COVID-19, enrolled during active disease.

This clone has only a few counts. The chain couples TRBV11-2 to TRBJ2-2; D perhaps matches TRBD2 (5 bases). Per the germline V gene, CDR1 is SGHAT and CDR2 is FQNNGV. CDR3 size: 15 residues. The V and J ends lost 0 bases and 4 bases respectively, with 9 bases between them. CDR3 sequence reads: CASSLEGRGTGELFF. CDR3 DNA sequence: TGTGCCAGCAGCTTAGAAGGGAGAGGCACCGGGGAGCTGTTTTTT.

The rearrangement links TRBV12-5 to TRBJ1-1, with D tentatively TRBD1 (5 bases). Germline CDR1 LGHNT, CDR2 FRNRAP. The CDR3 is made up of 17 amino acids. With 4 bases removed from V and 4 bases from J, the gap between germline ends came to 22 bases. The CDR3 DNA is TGTGCTAGTGGTTCCACTGGCAGGGATCGGTACTTCACTGAAGCTTTCTTT. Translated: CASGSTGRDRYFTEAFF.

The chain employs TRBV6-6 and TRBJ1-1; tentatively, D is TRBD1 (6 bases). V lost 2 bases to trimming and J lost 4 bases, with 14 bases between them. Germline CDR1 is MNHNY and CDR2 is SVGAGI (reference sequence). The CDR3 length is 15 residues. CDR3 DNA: TGTGCCAGCAGTTACAACGACAGGCTGGGCACTGAAGCTTTCTTT. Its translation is CASSYNDRLGTEAFF.

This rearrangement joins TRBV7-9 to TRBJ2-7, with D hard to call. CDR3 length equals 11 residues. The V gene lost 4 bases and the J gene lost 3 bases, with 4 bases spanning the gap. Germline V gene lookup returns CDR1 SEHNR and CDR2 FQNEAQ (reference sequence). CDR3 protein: CASSSFYEQYF. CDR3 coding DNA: TGTGCCAGCAGCTCTTTCTACGAGCAGTACTTC. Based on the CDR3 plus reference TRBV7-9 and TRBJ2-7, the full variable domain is DTGVSQNPRHKITKRGQNVTFRCDPISEHNRLYWYRQTLGQGPEFLTYFQNEAQLEKSRLLSDRFSAERPKGSFSTLEIQRTEQGDSAMYLCASSSFYEQYFGPGTRLTVT.

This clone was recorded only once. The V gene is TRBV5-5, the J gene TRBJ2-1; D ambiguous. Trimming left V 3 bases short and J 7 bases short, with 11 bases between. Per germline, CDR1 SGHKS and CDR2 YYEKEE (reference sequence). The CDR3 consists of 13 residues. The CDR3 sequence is CASSSREANEQFF. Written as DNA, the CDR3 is TGTGCCAGCAGCTCTCGAGAAGCAAATGAGCAGTTCTTC. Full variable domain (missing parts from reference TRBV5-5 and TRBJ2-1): DAGVTQSPTHLIKTRGQQVTLRCSPISGHKSVSWYQQVLGQGPQFIFQYYEKEERGRGNFPDRFSARQFPNYSSELNVNALLLGDSALYLCASSSREANEQFFGPGTRLTVL.

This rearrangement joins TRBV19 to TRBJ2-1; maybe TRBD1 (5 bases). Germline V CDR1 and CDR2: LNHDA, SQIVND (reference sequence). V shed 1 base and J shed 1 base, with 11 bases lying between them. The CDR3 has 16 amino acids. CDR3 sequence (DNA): TGTGCCAGTAGTATAGGGCAGGGTAGGTCCTACAATGAGCAGTTCTTC. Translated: CASSIGQGRSYNEQFF. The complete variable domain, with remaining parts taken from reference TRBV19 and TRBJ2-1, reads DGGITQSPKYLFRKEGQNVTLSCEQNLNHDAMYWYRQDPGQGLRLIYYSQIVNDFQKGDIAEGYSVSREKKESFPLTVTSAQKNPTAFYLCASSIGQGRSYNEQFFGPGTRLTVL.

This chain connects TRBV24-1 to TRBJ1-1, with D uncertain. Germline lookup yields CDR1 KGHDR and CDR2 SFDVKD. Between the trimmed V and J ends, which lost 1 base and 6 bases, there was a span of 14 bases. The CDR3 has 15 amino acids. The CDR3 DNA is TGTGCCACCAGTGATTTTAGGGAGGTTATCCCTGAAGCTTTCTTT. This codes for CATSDFREVIPEAFF.

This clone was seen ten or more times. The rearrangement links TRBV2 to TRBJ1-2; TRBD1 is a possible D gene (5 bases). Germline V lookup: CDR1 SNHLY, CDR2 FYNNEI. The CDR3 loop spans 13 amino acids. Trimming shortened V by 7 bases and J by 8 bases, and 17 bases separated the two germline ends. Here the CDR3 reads CASNMVQALGYTF. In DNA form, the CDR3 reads TGTGCCAGCAATATGGTACAGGCCCTAGGCTACACCTTC.